Each of the 20 T cell receptor beta chains below was sequenced from the same sample in a study of T cells in Graves' hyperthyroidism and ophthalmopathy. The investigators amplified TCR beta CDR3 regions from RNA transcripts. An initial round of RT-PCR targeting the TCR CDR3 relied on the HTBI primer set. One entry per CDR3 protein, called by TCRdb with MiXCR from the multiplex PCR reads. Of fewer than 550,000 distinct CDR3 sequences in the sample, around 16% were seen once. Specimen: blood. All receptors derive from a young woman with Graves' hyperthyroidism.

This clonotype was recorded at least ten times. The chain is built from TRBV10-1 and TRBJ2-1; maybe TRBD2 (6 bases). Looked up from germline, CDR1 is WNHNN and CDR2 is SYGVQD (reference sequence). The CDR3 totals 14 residues. Trimming shortened V by 4 bases and J by 5 bases, and 12 bases separated the two germline ends. CDR3 region: CASSAIAADNEQFF. CDR3 nucleotides: TGCGCCAGCAGTGCCATAGCGGCCGACAATGAGCAGTTCTTC.

This clonotype has a count of ten or more. This chain links TRBV11-2 with TRBJ2-1; 8 bases line up with TRBD2. This CDR3 contains 19 residues. J gave up 0 bases and V 4 bases, and 14 bases lay outside the gene matches. Germline CDR1 and CDR2: SGHAT and FQNNGV. The CDR3 reads CASSSTGTRRGSSYNEQFF. The CDR3 region has the DNA TGTGCCAGCAGCTCTACCGGGACTAGGAGGGGGAGCTCCTACAATGAGCAGTTCTTC.

In the case of this clonotype: A single base separates this from a much larger clone, so it may be a read error. This chain's CDR3 is CASSLSPGLAAYIEQFF. CDR3 sequence (DNA): TGTGCCAGCAGTTTATCCCCCGGACTAGCGGCCTACATTGAGCAGTTCTTC. This sequence joins TRBV27 and TRBJ2-1, with TRBD2 matching 10 bases. Germline values: CDR1 MNHEY, CDR2 SMNVEV (reference sequence). The CDR3 loop spans 17 amino acids.

This clonotype was counted only a few times. This rearrangement joins TRBV12-3 or TRBV12-4 to TRBJ2-1; D is possibly TRBD1 (5 bases). V was cut by 6 bases and J by 0 bases, with 12 bases left in between. The CDR3 extends over 15 amino acids. The CDR3 sequence: CASRPTENSYNEQFF. The CDR3 DNA is TGTGCCAGCAGGCCGACAGAGAACTCCTACAATGAGCAGTTCTTC.

In its sample, this clonotype was seen many times. V gene TRBV12-3 or TRBV12-4 combines with J gene TRBJ1-2; 7 bases are a match to TRBD1. V lost 6 bases, J lost 6 bases, and 7 bases stayed unmatched. The CDR3 spans 13 residues. The CDR3 region is CASRLDRDDGYTF. In DNA, the CDR3 is TGTGCCAGCAGACTTGACAGGGATGATGGCTACACCTTC.

This clonotype has more than one count but fewer than ten. The V call is TRBV12-3 or TRBV12-4, the J call TRBJ1-2; weak D call: TRBD1 (5 bases). There are 13 residues in the CDR3. Trimming took 5 bases from V and 8 from J, leaving 15 bases between them. CDR3: CASSMGLSYGYTF. The CDR3 nucleotides read TGTGCCAGCAGTATGGGACTGTCCTACGGCTACACCTTC.

This clonotype was seen at least ten times. This chain connects TRBV28 to TRBJ2-3; possibly TRBD2 for D (6 bases). This CDR3 comprises 16 residues. Germline V gene sequence: CDR1 MDHEN, CDR2 SYDVKM. Trimming removed 5 bases from V and 0 bases from J, with 15 bases in between. CDR3 in DNA: TGTGCCAGCAGTCCGACTAGAGACGATAGCACAGATACGCAGTATTTT. This translates into CASSPTRDDSTDTQYF.

Comments on this clonotype: Germline is not matched at one junction end, which may reflect a read error. The gene calls are TRBV20-1 and TRBJ2-3, with 10 bases that match TRBD2. The germline V gene encodes CDR1 DFQATT and CDR2 SNEGSKA (reference sequence). The length of the CDR3 is 15 residues. The CDR3 region is CSAGESGRVRDTQYF. CDR3 DNA: TGCAGTGCTGGAGAGAGCGGGAGGGTGAGAGATACGCAGTATTTT.

This clonotype was seen more than once but under ten times. The chain couples TRBV12-3 or TRBV12-4 to TRBJ2-1, with TRBD2 matching over 10 bases. The length of the CDR3 is 18 residues. The V and J ends lost 8 bases and 4 bases, in that order; junction bases with no gene match: 17. The CDR3 loop is CASAGLAGVPTIYNEQFF. In nucleotides, the CDR3 is TGTGCCAGCGCAGGCCTAGCGGGAGTCCCCACCATTTACAATGAGCAGTTCTTC.

The CDR3 coding sequence is TGCGCCAGCAGCCATCCCGGGACAGGCGCGACCCAGTACTTC. Residues: CASSHPGTGATQYF. The rearrangement joins TRBV4-1 to TRBJ2-5; TRBD1 matches 8 bases. The CDR3 is 14 amino acids. The V segment lost 3 bases and the J segment 7 bases; nucleotides outside the gene matches: 7. Germline values: CDR1 MGHRA, CDR2 YSYEKL.

In its sample, this clonotype was seen many times. The chain has TRBV6-2 or TRBV6-3 and TRBJ2-1; 7 bases are shared with TRBD2. J lost 4 bases, V lost 2 bases, and 11 bases had no gene match. CDR1 is MNHEY and CDR2 is SVGEGT in the germline V gene. This CDR3 comprises 17 residues. The CDR3 protein is CASSYDPPRGEYNEQFF. The CDR3 coding sequence is TGTGCCAGCAGTTACGACCCCCCCCGGGGGGAGTACAATGAGCAGTTCTTC.

This clonotype appeared a few times. The chain uses TRBV20-1 and TRBJ2-2; D is unclear. V lost 1 base and J lost 3, with 6 bases in between. There are 13 residues in the CDR3. Per germline, CDR1 DFQATT and CDR2 SNEGSKA (reference sequence). CDR3 nucleotide sequence: TGCAGTGCTAGAGTAGCCTACACCGGGGAGCTGTTTTTT. Translation: CSARVAYTGELFF.

With regard to this clonotype: It is likely a read error, because the conserved phenylalanine at the end of the CDR3 is missing. The chain uses TRBV12-3 or TRBV12-4 and TRBJ1-1, with D perhaps matching TRBD1 (5 bases). The V and J ends lost 11 bases and 1 base respectively, with 14 bases between them. The CDR3 is 13 amino acids. This chain's CDR3 is CAGRYQGNTEAFL. CDR3 bases: TGTGCCGGCCGCTACCAGGGGAACACTGAAGCTTTCCTT.

This clonotype came up many times. The rearrangement joins TRBV28 to TRBJ1-2, with D tentatively TRBD1 (6 bases). The CDR3 has 14 amino acids. V was trimmed by 2 bases and J by 3 bases, leaving 10 bases between them. Germline values: CDR1 MDHEN, CDR2 SYDVKM. CDR3 in amino acids: CASSLGGAYYGYTF. DNA of the CDR3: TGTGCCAGCAGTTTAGGGGGGGCTTACTATGGCTACACCTTC.

The chain joins TRBV19 to TRBJ2-1; 11 nucleotides line up with TRBD2. Trimming removed 1 base from V and 8 bases from J; junction bases left unmatched: 10. The CDR3 runs 17 residues. CDR1 is LNHDA, CDR2 SQIVND, per germline (reference sequence). The CDR3: CASSIVYLAGGPHEQFF. The CDR3 DNA follows: TGTGCCAGTAGTATAGTGTACCTAGCGGGGGGTCCGCATGAGCAGTTCTTC.

At least ten counts were recorded for this clonotype. The CDR3 DNA sequence: TGTGCCAGCAGCTTACGAGAGACGAACACTGAAGCTTTCTTT. This translates into CASSLRETNTEAFF. The chain recombines TRBV7-8 with TRBJ1-1; no clear D gene. V lost 2 bases, J lost 1 base, and 8 bases lay in between. The CDR3 has 14 residues. Germline V lookup: CDR1 SGHVS, CDR2 FQNEAQ.

This sequence joins TRBV30 and TRBJ2-7; possibly TRBD2 for D (6 bases). Germline lookup yields CDR1 GTSNPN and CDR2 SVGIG (reference sequence). This CDR3 spans 14 amino acids. Trimming took off 0 bases at V and 5 bases at J, with 14 bases between the two ends. The CDR3 reads CAWSVSPGVDEQYF. CDR3 nucleotide sequence: TGTGCCTGGAGTGTATCCCCGGGAGTGGACGAGCAGTACTTC.

This clonotype was recorded at least ten times. This rearrangement joins TRBV18 to TRBJ1-5; the D gene is possibly TRBD1 (5 bases). The germline CDR1 and CDR2 sequences are KGHSH and LQKENI. The CDR3 contains 13 residues. Trimming took 7 bases from V and 5 from J, leaving 12 bases between them. CDR3 DNA sequence: TGTGCCAGCTGTGACAGTAACGATCAGCCCCAGCATTTT. This encodes CASCDSNDQPQHF.

This clonotype occurred a few times. This chain uses TRBV9 with TRBJ2-3; 10 nucleotides match TRBD2. Germline trimming cut 3 bases from V and 2 bases from J; bases unmatched to any gene: 6. CDR1 is SGDLS and CDR2 is YYNGEE in the germline V gene. The CDR3 has 16 residues. Here the CDR3 reads CASSDGTSETTDTQYF. In DNA, the CDR3 is TGTGCCAGCAGCGACGGGACTAGCGAAACCACAGATACGCAGTATTTT.

This clonotype was detected ten times or more. The V call is TRBV6-1, the J call TRBJ1-2; tentative D call: TRBD1 (6 bases). V was trimmed by 6 bases and J by 6 bases, leaving 14 bases between them. CDR3 length: 13 residues. Germline V gives CDR1 MNHNS, CDR2 SASEGT. The CDR3 region has the DNA TGTGCCAGCAGGTCGCCCGACAGGAATGGCTACACCTTC. Translating it yields CASRSPDRNGYTF.